This T cell receptor (beta chain) was sequenced during a study of blood T cell repertoires in COVID-19. From germline, CDR1 is MNHNY and CDR2 SVGAGI (reference sequence). This CDR3 has 13 residues. With V trimmed by 5 bases and J by 7 bases, 5 bases remained unmatched. The assay was immunoSEQ multiplex PCR, and TCRdb's table has in-frame clones only and misses some. The profile covers about 360,000 clones, with approximately 86% appearing a single time and just over 7% taken by the ten largest. V is TRBV6-6 and J is TRBJ1-5, with 7 bases identical to TRBD1. This sequence was found in a woman aged 60-70 years with COVID-19, enrolled during active disease. Sequencing was carried out using peripheral blood. The CDR3 spells CASSPTGDQPQHF. The CDR3 DNA follows: TGTGCCAGCAGTCCCACAGGGGACCAGCCCCAGCATTTT.